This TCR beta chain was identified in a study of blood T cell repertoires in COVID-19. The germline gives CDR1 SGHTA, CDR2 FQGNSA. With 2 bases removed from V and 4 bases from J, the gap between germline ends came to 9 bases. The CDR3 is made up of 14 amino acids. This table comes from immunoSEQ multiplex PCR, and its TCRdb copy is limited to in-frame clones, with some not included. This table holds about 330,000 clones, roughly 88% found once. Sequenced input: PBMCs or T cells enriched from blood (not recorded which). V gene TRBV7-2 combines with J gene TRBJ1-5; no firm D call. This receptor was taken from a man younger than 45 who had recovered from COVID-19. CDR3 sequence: CASSLTTVNQPQHF. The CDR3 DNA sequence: TGTGCCAGCAGCTTAACAACAGTTAATCAGCCCCAGCATTTT.